The clone carrying this T cell receptor beta chain was picked up many times. As yet, its antigen is unknown. Per germline, CDR1 SNHLY and CDR2 FYNNEI. Trimming left V 5 bases short and J 2 bases short, with 19 bases between. The CDR3 runs to 17 residues. Sample time point: patch test 2, 6 weeks after DPC sensitization. Documented treatment: therapeutic diphenylcyclopropenone sensitization with weekly scalp DPC. The entry originates in a study of human T cells and chemical hapten exposure. The study's findings and limits: TCRs above 1 in 1000 frequency stayed constant with DPC sensitization.

TCRdb reprocessed the RACE reads via MiXCR and lists one record per CDR3 protein. The table has some 80,000 distinct CDR3 sequences, approximately 10% seen once. The source of this sequence is a man between 18 and 35 years old with alopecia areata. Some clones in this sample may be carry-over from other donors' samples. The chain recombines TRBV2 with TRBJ2-1, with D maybe TRBD2 (5 bases). The specimen comprised whole blood, sampled in connection with sensitization to the hapten diphenylcyclopropenone (DPC). As DNA, the CDR3 is TGTGCCAGCAGTCCAAGTAGGTCGAAGGGAGCCTACAATGAGCAGTTCTTC. It encodes CASSPSRSKGAYNEQFF.